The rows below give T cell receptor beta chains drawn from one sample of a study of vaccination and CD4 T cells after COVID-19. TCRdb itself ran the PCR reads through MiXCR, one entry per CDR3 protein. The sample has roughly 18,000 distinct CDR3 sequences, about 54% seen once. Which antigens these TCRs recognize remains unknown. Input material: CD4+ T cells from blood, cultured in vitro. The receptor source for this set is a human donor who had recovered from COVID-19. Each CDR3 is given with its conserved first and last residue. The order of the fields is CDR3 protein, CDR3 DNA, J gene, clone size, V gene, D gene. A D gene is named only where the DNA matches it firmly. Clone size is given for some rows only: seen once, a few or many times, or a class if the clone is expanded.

CDR3aa: CASSQQGLSNYGYTF; CDR3nt: TGTGCCAGCAGTCAACAGGGTCTATCAAACTATGGCTACACCTTC; j_gene: TRBJ1-2; abundance: -; v_gene: TRBV27; d_gene: -
CDR3aa: CASSFSGGRNNEQFF; CDR3nt: TGTGCCAGCAGCTTTAGCGGGGGGCGAAACAATGAGCAGTTCTTC; j_gene: TRBJ2-1; abundance: -; v_gene: TRBV7-2; d_gene: TRBD2
CDR3aa: CASSRPIAGADTQYF; CDR3nt: TGTGCCAGCAGCCGACCTATAGCGGGAGCAGATACGCAGTATTTT; j_gene: TRBJ2-3; abundance: -; v_gene: TRBV7-9; d_gene: TRBD2
CDR3aa: CSARERDRAGNIQYF; CDR3nt: TGCAGTGCTAGAGAGAGGGACAGGGCTGGCAACATTCAGTACTTC; j_gene: TRBJ2-4; abundance: -; v_gene: TRBV20-1; d_gene: TRBD1
CDR3aa: CSARAEGRAQETQYF; CDR3nt: TGCAGTGCTAGAGCTGAAGGGAGAGCTCAAGAGACCCAGTACTTC; j_gene: TRBJ2-5; abundance: -; v_gene: TRBV20-1; d_gene: -
CDR3aa: CASSAVAGGPGELFF; CDR3nt: TGTGCCAGCAGTGCAGTAGCGGGGGGGCCCGGGGAGCTGTTTTTT; j_gene: TRBJ2-2; abundance: -; v_gene: TRBV2; d_gene: TRBD2
CDR3aa: CASSSLLAGGPGDTQYF; CDR3nt: TGTGCCAGCAGCTCACTACTAGCGGGAGGGCCGGGAGATACGCAGTATTTT; j_gene: TRBJ2-3; abundance: -; v_gene: TRBV7-3; d_gene: TRBD2
CDR3aa: CASTPIAGGLETQYF; CDR3nt: TGTGCCAGCACCCCGATAGCGGGAGGTTTAGAGACCCAGTACTTC; j_gene: TRBJ2-5; abundance: -; v_gene: TRBV9; d_gene: TRBD2
CDR3aa: CASSQDTGGLNEQFF; CDR3nt: TGTGCCAGCAGCCAAGATACCGGGGGCCTCAATGAGCAGTTCTTC; j_gene: TRBJ2-1; abundance: -; v_gene: TRBV3-1; d_gene: -
CDR3aa: CASSLVTQETQYF; CDR3nt: TGTGCCAGCAGTTTAGTAACGCAGGAGACCCAGTACTTC; j_gene: TRBJ2-5; abundance: -; v_gene: TRBV12-3/TRBV12-4; d_gene: -
CDR3aa: CSANRQGWGLFF; CDR3nt: TGCAGTGCAAATAGACAGGGTTGGGGACTGTTTTTT; j_gene: TRBJ1-4; abundance: few; v_gene: TRBV20-1; d_gene: TRBD1
CDR3aa: CSVEDRTSYGHTF; CDR3nt: TGCAGCGTTGAAGACAGGACCTCTTATGGCCACACCTTC; j_gene: TRBJ1-2; abundance: -; v_gene: TRBV29-1; d_gene: -
CDR3aa: CASSRDRGGMNEQFF; CDR3nt: TGTGCCAGTAGTCGGGACAGGGGCGGTATGAATGAGCAGTTCTTC; j_gene: TRBJ2-1; abundance: -; v_gene: TRBV19; d_gene: TRBD1
CDR3aa: CASSSPPGQVRAQYF; CDR3nt: TGTGCCAGCAGTTCCCCGCCAGGTCAAGTGCGAGCGCAGTACTTC; j_gene: TRBJ2-7; abundance: few; v_gene: TRBV27; d_gene: -
CDR3aa: CSAGSGGGGTDTQYF; CDR3nt: TGCAGTGCTGGCTCAGGAGGGGGGGGTACAGATACGCAGTATTTT; j_gene: TRBJ2-3; abundance: -; v_gene: TRBV20-1; d_gene: -
CDR3aa: CASSLEISGTEAFF; CDR3nt: TGTGCCAGCAGCTTAGAGATTTCGGGCACTGAAGCTTTCTTT; j_gene: TRBJ1-1; abundance: -; v_gene: TRBV11-3; d_gene: -
CDR3aa: CASSLRWSGGDAKNIQYF; CDR3nt: TGTGCCAGTAGTCTGAGATGGTCCGGGGGAGACGCCAAAAACATTCAGTACTTC; j_gene: TRBJ2-4; abundance: -; v_gene: TRBV19; d_gene: -
CDR3aa: CASRKGAGGLQETQYF; CDR3nt: TGTGCCAGCAGGAAAGGGGCAGGGGGACTCCAAGAGACCCAGTACTTC; j_gene: TRBJ2-5; abundance: few; v_gene: TRBV21-1; d_gene: -
CDR3aa: CACSKVNRGKCPMEQYF; CDR3nt: TGTGCCTGCAGCAAAGTAAACAGGGGGAAGTGTCCTATGGAGCAGTACTTC; j_gene: TRBJ2-7; abundance: -; v_gene: TRBV21-1; d_gene: -
CDR3aa: CASREGRDYEQYF; CDR3nt: TGTGCCAGCAGAGAGGGGCGAGACTACGAGCAGTACTTC; j_gene: TRBJ2-7; abundance: -; v_gene: TRBV6-1; d_gene: -
CDR3aa: CASKERTAKETQYF; CDR3nt: TGTGCCAGCAAGGAGCGGACAGCCAAAGAGACCCAGTACTTC; j_gene: TRBJ2-5; abundance: -; v_gene: TRBV6-1; d_gene: -
CDR3aa: CSASEYRGSNTEAFF; CDR3nt: TGCAGTGCTAGTGAGTACAGGGGGTCAAACACTGAAGCTTTCTTT; j_gene: TRBJ1-1; abundance: -; v_gene: TRBV20-1; d_gene: TRBD1
CDR3aa: CASSRNTEAFF; CDR3nt: TGTGCCAGCAGTCGGAACACTGAAGCTTTCTTT; j_gene: TRBJ1-1; abundance: few; v_gene: TRBV25-1; d_gene: -
CDR3aa: CASSLGLAQETQYF; CDR3nt: TGTGCCAGCAGCTTGGGACTAGCCCAAGAGACCCAGTACTTC; j_gene: TRBJ2-5; abundance: -; v_gene: TRBV5-4; d_gene: TRBD2
CDR3aa: CASSLVHQPQHF; CDR3nt: TGTGCCAGCAGCTTGGTCCATCAGCCCCAGCATTTT; j_gene: TRBJ1-5; abundance: -; v_gene: TRBV5-8; d_gene: -
CDR3aa: CASSLLADGYTF; CDR3nt: TGTGCCAGCAGCTTATTGGCCGATGGCTACACCTTC; j_gene: TRBJ1-2; abundance: -; v_gene: TRBV7-8; d_gene: -
CDR3aa: CASSRRVQGTGNTIYF; CDR3nt: TGTGCCAGCAGTCGTCGGGTCCAAGGGACTGGAAACACCATATATTTT; j_gene: TRBJ1-3; abundance: -; v_gene: TRBV6-1; d_gene: -
CDR3aa: CASSIQGADYGYTF; CDR3nt: TGTGCCAGTAGTATCCAGGGGGCTGACTATGGCTACACCTTC; j_gene: TRBJ1-2; abundance: -; v_gene: TRBV19; d_gene: TRBD1
CDR3aa: CSARRTLDVDTQYF; CDR3nt: TGCAGTGCTAGACGAACACTCGACGTGGATACGCAGTATTTT; j_gene: TRBJ2-3; abundance: -; v_gene: TRBV20-1; d_gene: -
CDR3aa: CASSEPGRANTGELFF; CDR3nt: TGTGCCAGCAGTGAACCCGGGAGGGCCAACACCGGGGAGCTGTTTTTT; j_gene: TRBJ2-2; abundance: -; v_gene: TRBV25-1; d_gene: TRBD2
CDR3aa: CASSLRLTTGDYGYTF; CDR3nt: TGTGCCAGCAGCTTGAGGCTGACGACAGGGGACTATGGCTACACCTTC; j_gene: TRBJ1-2; abundance: few; v_gene: TRBV7-2; d_gene: TRBD1
CDR3aa: CSAREGGTEAFF; CDR3nt: TGCAGTGCCCGGGAGGGGGGCACTGAAGCTTTCTTT; j_gene: TRBJ1-1; abundance: few; v_gene: TRBV20-1; d_gene: -
CDR3aa: CASSLFPGSEQYF; CDR3nt: TGTGCCAGCAGTTTATTCCCAGGGAGCGAGCAGTACTTC; j_gene: TRBJ2-7; abundance: once; v_gene: TRBV28; d_gene: -
CDR3aa: CASSPRQANNSPLHF; CDR3nt: TGTGCCAGCAGCCCCCGTCAGGCAAATAATTCACCCCTCCACTTT; j_gene: TRBJ1-6; abundance: -; v_gene: TRBV4-2; d_gene: -
CDR3aa: CASSPFGAGVASPLHF; CDR3nt: TGTGCCAGCAGCCCCTTTGGCGCGGGGGTGGCTTCACCCCTCCACTTT; j_gene: TRBJ1-6; abundance: -; v_gene: TRBV7-2; d_gene: -
CDR3aa: CASSSPRTAQFF; CDR3nt: TGTGCCAGCAGCTCACCAAGGACTGCCCAGTTCTTC; j_gene: TRBJ2-1; abundance: once; v_gene: TRBV9; d_gene: -
CDR3aa: CSATPGLALEQYF; CDR3nt: TGCAGTGCTACCCCGGGACTAGCCCTCGAGCAGTACTTC; j_gene: TRBJ2-7; abundance: -; v_gene: TRBV20-1; d_gene: TRBD2
CDR3aa: CSARVGTSGNTIYF; CDR3nt: TGCAGTGCTAGAGTGGGGACCTCTGGAAACACCATATATTTT; j_gene: TRBJ1-3; abundance: -; v_gene: TRBV20-1; d_gene: -
CDR3aa: CSALPMGTSVETQYF; CDR3nt: TGCAGTGCCCTACCGATGGGAACTAGCGTCGAGACCCAGTACTTC; j_gene: TRBJ2-5; abundance: -; v_gene: TRBV20-1; d_gene: TRBD2
CDR3aa: CATSPMTSGGLTDTQYF; CDR3nt: TGTGCCACCAGCCCAATGACTAGCGGGGGGTTGACAGATACGCAGTATTTT; j_gene: TRBJ2-3; abundance: few; v_gene: TRBV15; d_gene: TRBD2
CDR3aa: CATSRDRLAGSEQYF; CDR3nt: TGTGCCACCAGCAGAGATCGACTAGCGGGAAGCGAGCAGTACTTC; j_gene: TRBJ2-7; abundance: few; v_gene: TRBV15; d_gene: TRBD2
CDR3aa: CASNRPGTSGRAYNEQFF; CDR3nt: TGTGCCAGCAATAGACCCGGGACTAGCGGGAGGGCCTACAATGAGCAGTTCTTC; j_gene: TRBJ2-1; abundance: few; v_gene: TRBV6-2/TRBV6-3; d_gene: TRBD2
CDR3aa: CSATPGTLVEQYF; CDR3nt: TGCAGTGCGACACCAGGGACGCTGGTTGAGCAGTACTTC; j_gene: TRBJ2-7; abundance: -; v_gene: TRBV20-1; d_gene: -
CDR3aa: CSARDSTGARGRNTIYF; CDR3nt: TGCAGTGCTAGAGACTCCACGGGGGCCCGTGGCCGAAACACCATATATTTT; j_gene: TRBJ1-3; abundance: -; v_gene: TRBV20-1; d_gene: -
CDR3aa: CPGRKNIQYF; CDR3nt: TGCCCGGGTAGAAAAAACATTCAGTACTTC; j_gene: TRBJ2-4; abundance: -; v_gene: TRBV21-1; d_gene: -